Below, 10 T cell receptor beta chains from the same sample are listed, as sequenced in a study of shared clonotypes between healthy human individuals. Here immunoSEQ multiplex PCR was the method, and the copy in TCRdb shows in-frame clones only, minus some. The profile shows about 1 million clones, more than 60% of them singletons. The sequencing input was memory CD4+ T cells sorted from blood. This sample's subset: CD45RA-negative fraction. The source is a man between 18 and 35 years old in good health.

The chain combines TRBV7-2 with TRBJ2-7, with 7 positions matching TRBD2. Germline V lookup: CDR1 SGHTA, CDR2 FQGNSA. CDR3 size: 14 residues. Trimming at V came to 6 bases and at J to 2 bases, leaving 7 bases not matched to a gene. CDR3 amino acids: CASSTDLAAYEQYF. The CDR3 nucleotides read TGTGCCAGCAGTACCGATCTAGCGGCCTACGAGCAGTACTTC.

In DNA form, the CDR3 reads TGTGCCAGCAGTTGGTCTCTAGTTAATCAGCCCCAGCATTTT. Its translation: CASSWSLVNQPQHF. V and J are TRBV28 and TRBJ1-5; D is uncertain. Germline V gene data show CDR1 as MDHEN and CDR2 as SYDVKM. The V end was cut by 4 bases, the J end by 4 bases, with 11 bases between. The length of the CDR3 is 14 residues.

This rearrangement joins TRBV2 to TRBJ1-1; D gene uncertain. This CDR3 comprises 13 residues. Germline V gene sequence: CDR1 SNHLY, CDR2 FYNNEI. V lost 7 bases and J 1 base, leaving 10 bases between the germline ends. CDR3 sequence: CASNEHPNTEAFF. Here the CDR3 DNA reads TGTGCCAGCAACGAACATCCGAACACTGAAGCTTTCTTT.

The chain recombines TRBV7-2 with TRBJ2-5; perhaps TRBD2 as D (5 bases). Trimming took off 5 bases at V and 7 bases at J, with 14 bases between the two ends. CDR1 is SGHTA, CDR2 FQGNSA, per germline. The CDR3 spans 13 residues. Here the CDR3 reads CASSLQTEGTQYF. The CDR3 nucleotides are TGTGCCAGCAGCCTCCAGACCGAGGGGACCCAGTACTTC.

The chain is built from TRBV6-1 and TRBJ2-2; D ambiguous. Germline V lookup: CDR1 MNHNS, CDR2 SASEGT. This CDR3 has 13 residues. V lost 11 bases and J 0 bases, leaving 10 bases between the germline ends. For the CDR3, the DNA is TGTGCCTGTGTCCTACCGAACACCGGGGAGCTGTTTTTT. Its protein is CACVLPNTGELFF.

This clone has a handful of counts. The V and J genes are TRBV19 and TRBJ1-6; the D gene is possibly TRBD1 (6 bases). This CDR3 region has 14 residues. Deletions cut 6 bases from V and 9 bases from J, with 15 bases between. From germline, CDR1 is LNHDA and CDR2 SQIVND (reference sequence). The CDR3 DNA reads as TGTGCCAGTAGCCGTAGTGGGGGGGCTTCACCCCTCCACTTT. Protein: CASSRSGGASPLHF.

The chain joins TRBV7-6 to TRBJ2-5; D is undetermined. V gave up 5 bases and J gave up 6 bases, with 10 bases separating them. This CDR3 region has 12 residues. Germline loops: CDR1 SGHVS, CDR2 FNYEAQ. The CDR3 coding sequence is TGTGCCAGCAGCCCCCCAGGACAGACCCAGTACTTC. Its translation is CASSPPGQTQYF.

A note on this clone: Germline is not matched at one junction end, which may reflect a read error. This chain connects TRBV30 to TRBJ1-6, with D possibly TRBD1 on 6 matching bases. Germline CDR1 GTSNPN, CDR2 SVGIG (reference sequence). CDR3 length: 15 residues. CDR3 region: CAWSWGARKNSALHF. In nucleotides, the CDR3 is TGTGCCTGGAGCTGGGGGGCTCGGAAGAATTCAGCCCTCCACTTT.

The V gene is TRBV19, the J gene TRBJ2-7, with 9 bases matching TRBD2. With 3 bases clipped from V and 0 bases from J, the junction kept 6 bases outside the gene matches. The V gene's germline CDR1 is LNHDA and CDR2 SQIVND (reference sequence). The CDR3 length is 16 residues. CDR3: CASSMSLAGTSYEQYF. The CDR3, as DNA: TGTGCCAGTAGTATGAGTCTAGCGGGAACCTCCTACGAGCAGTACTTC.

This clone was observed a few times. The chain combines TRBV5-1 with TRBJ1-4; tentative D call: TRBD1 (6 bases). There are 14 residues in the CDR3. Germline assignment: CDR1 SGHRS and CDR2 YFSETQ. Trimming took 1 base from V and 6 from J, leaving 10 bases between them. Written as DNA, the CDR3 is TGCGCCAGCAGCTTGCAGGGGCGCGATGAAAAACTGTTTTTT. This sequence encodes CASSLQGRDEKLFF.